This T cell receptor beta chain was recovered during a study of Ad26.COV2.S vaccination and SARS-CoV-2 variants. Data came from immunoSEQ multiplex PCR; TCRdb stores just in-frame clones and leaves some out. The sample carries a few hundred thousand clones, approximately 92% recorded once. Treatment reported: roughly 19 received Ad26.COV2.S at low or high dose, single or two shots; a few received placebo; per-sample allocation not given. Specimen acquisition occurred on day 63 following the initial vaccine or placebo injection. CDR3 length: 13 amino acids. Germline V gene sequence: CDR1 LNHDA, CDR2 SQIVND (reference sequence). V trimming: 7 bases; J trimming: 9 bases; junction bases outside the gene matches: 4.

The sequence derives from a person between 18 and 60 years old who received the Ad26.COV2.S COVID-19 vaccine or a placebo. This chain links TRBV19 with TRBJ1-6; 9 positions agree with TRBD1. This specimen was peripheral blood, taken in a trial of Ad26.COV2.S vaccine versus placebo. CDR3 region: CASTETGGSPLHF. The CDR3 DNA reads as TGTGCCAGTACCGAGACAGGGGGTTCACCCCTCCACTTT.